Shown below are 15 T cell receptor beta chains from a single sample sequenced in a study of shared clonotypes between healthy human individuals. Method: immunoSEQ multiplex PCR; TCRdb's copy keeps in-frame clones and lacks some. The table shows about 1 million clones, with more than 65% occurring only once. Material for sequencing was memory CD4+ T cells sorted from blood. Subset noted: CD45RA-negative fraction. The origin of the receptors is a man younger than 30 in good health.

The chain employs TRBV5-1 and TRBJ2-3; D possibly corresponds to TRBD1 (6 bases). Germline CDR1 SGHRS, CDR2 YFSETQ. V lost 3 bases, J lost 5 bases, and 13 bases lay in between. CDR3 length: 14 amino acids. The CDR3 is CASSWGHDVDTQYF. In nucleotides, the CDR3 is TGCGCCAGCAGCTGGGGACACGACGTAGATACGCAGTATTTT.

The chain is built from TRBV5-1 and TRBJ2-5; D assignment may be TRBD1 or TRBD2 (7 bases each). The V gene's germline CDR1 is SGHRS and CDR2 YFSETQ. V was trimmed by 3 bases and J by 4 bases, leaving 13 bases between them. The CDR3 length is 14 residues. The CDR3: CASSSGGAAETQYF. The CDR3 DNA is TGCGCCAGCAGCTCAGGGGGGGCGGCAGAGACCCAGTACTTC.

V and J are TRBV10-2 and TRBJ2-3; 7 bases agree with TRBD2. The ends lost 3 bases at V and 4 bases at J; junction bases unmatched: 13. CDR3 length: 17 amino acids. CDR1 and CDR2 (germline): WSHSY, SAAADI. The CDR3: CASSDAWGGVVPDTQYF. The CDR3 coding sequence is TGCGCCAGCAGTGACGCCTGGGGGGGAGTGGTCCCAGATACGCAGTATTTT.

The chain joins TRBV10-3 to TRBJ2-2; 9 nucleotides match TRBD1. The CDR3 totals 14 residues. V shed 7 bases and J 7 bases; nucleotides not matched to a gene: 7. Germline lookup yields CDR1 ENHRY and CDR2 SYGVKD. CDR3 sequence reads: CAITGQGNDGELFF. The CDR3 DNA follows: TGTGCCATCACGGGACAGGGCAACGACGGGGAGCTGTTTTTT.

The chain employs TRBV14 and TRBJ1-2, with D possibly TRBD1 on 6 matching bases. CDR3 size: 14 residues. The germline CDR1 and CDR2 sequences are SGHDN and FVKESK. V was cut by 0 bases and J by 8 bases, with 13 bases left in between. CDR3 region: CASSQDLAGDGYTF. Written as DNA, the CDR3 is TGTGCCAGCAGCCAAGATCTTGCAGGGGACGGCTACACCTTC.

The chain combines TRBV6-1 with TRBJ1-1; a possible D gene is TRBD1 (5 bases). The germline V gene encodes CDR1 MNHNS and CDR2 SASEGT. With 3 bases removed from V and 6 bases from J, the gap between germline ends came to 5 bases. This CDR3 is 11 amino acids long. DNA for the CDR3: TGTGCCAGCAGTGAGACAGCTGAAGCTTTCTTT. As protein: CASSETAEAFF.

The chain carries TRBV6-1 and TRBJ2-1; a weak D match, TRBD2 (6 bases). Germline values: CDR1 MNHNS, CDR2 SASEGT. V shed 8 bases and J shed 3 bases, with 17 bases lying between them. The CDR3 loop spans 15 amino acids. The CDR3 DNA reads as TGTGCCAGCCTGATGGGGGGAGGATACTACAATGAGCAGTTCTTC. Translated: CASLMGGGYYNEQFF.

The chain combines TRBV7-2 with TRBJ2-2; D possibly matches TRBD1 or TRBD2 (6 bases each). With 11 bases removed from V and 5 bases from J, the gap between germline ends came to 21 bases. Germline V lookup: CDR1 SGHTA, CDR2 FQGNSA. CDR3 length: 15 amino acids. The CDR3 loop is CASTPGALGTGELFF. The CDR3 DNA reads TGTGCCTCCACGCCGGGGGCCTTAGGGACCGGGGAGCTGTTTTTT.

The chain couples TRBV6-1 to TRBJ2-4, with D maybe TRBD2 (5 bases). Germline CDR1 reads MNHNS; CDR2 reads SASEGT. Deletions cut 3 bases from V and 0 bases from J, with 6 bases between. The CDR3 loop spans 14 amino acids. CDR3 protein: CASSDGVAKNIQYF. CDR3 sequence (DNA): TGTGCCAGCAGTGACGGGGTAGCCAAAAACATTCAGTACTTC.

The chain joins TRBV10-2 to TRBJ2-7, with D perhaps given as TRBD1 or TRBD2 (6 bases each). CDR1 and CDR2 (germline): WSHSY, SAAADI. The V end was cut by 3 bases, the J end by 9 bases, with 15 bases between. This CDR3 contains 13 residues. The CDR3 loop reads CASSEWSGGGQYF. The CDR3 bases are TGCGCCAGCAGTGAATGGTCCGGGGGCGGGCAGTACTTC.

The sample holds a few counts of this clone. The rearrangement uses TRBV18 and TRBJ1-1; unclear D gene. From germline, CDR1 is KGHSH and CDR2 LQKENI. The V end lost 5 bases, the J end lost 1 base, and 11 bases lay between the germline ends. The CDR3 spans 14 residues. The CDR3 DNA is TGTGCCAGCTCAGGGCTAAACGGGAACACTGAAGCTTTCTTT. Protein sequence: CASSGLNGNTEAFF.

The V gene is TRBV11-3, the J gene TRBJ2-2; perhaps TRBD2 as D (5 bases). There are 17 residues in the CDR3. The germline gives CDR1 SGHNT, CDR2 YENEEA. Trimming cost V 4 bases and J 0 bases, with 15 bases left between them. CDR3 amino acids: CASSYARGEPNTGELFF. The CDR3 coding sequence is TGTGCCAGCAGCTACGCTCGGGGAGAGCCGAACACCGGGGAGCTGTTTTTT.

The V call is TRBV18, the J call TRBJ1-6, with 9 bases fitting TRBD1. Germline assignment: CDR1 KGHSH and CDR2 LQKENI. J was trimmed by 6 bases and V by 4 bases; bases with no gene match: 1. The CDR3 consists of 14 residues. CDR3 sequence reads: CASSRDRANSPLHF. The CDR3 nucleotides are TGTGCCAGCTCACGGGACAGGGCTAATTCACCCCTCCACTTT.

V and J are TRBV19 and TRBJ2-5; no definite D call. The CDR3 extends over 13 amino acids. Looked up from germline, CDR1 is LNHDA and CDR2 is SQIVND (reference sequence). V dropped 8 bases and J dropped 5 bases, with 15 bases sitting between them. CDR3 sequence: CASRPVELETQYF. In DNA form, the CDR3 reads TGTGCCAGTCGCCCCGTGGAGTTGGAGACCCAGTACTTC.

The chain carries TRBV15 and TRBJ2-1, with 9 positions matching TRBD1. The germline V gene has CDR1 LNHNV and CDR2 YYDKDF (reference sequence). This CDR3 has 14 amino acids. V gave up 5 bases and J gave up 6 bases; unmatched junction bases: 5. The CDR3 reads CATSGRQGGNEQFF. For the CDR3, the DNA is TGTGCCACCAGCGGTCGACAGGGGGGCAATGAGCAGTTCTTC.